The T cell receptor (beta chain) described here comes from a study of regulatory T cells in long-lasting Graves disease (dated by TCRdb to about 2021). Regarding the research as a whole: Antithyroid drugs had been taken for less than 3 months by newly diagnosed Graves' disease patients. Persistent Graves' disease patients were compared with newly diagnosed Graves' disease patients by peripheral blood TCR sequencing and RNA sequencing. The study was conducted in China and was registered as a clinical trial. A total of approximately 35 samples underwent TCR sequencing: around 13 from persistent and some 20 from newly diagnosed Graves' disease patients. The research as a whole found: The authors acknowledged the small sample size as a limitation that may reduce accuracy. Only peripheral blood was studied, because thyroid tissue, the primary lesion, was inaccessible. TRBV28, TRBJ1-2 and TRBJ2-5 were preferentially used in persistent disease, while TRBV20-1 and TRBJ2-1 were favored in newly diagnosed disease. Persistent patients shared more public clonotypes among themselves (over 2,500) than newly diagnosed patients did (more than 950). Only the TCR beta chain was sequenced and analyzed. Persistent Graves' disease patients showed lower TCR Shannon entropy and fewer highly expanded clones than newly diagnosed patients, suggesting clonal expansion.

From a lookup of the germline V gene (reference sequence), CDR1 and CDR2 are SGHNT and YYREEE. The CDR3 numbers 14 residues from cysteine through phenylalanine. Only the CDR3 portion is preserved as DNA: 42 bases, with reading frame beginning at the first base. V was cut back by 0 bases and J by 7 bases, leaving a gap of 11 bases between them. This clonotype appeared once. It lacks a known antigen. No much larger clonotype is one base removed from it; base qualities were not supplied. One read offers little support. The library was generated by multiplex PCR. TCRdb names Illumina HiSeq 4000 as the instrument used. iRepertoire HTBI primers and Arm-PCR amplification of CDR3 regions were used to construct TCR beta libraries. Gel purification was performed on PCR products prior to sequencing. The authors' pipeline ran thus. Gene usage analysis of CDR3 amino acid clonotypes relied on the roughly 67 TRBV and 12 to 15 TRBJ segments identified across samples. Filtered high-quality paired reads were merged into contigs using COPE and FqMerger. Contigs were aligned with BLAST to IMGT TRBV, TRBD and TRBJ reference genes, and CDR3 was defined per IMGT. Clonotypes above 0.1% frequency were classified as highly expanded clones. Shannon entropy served as the measure of repertoire diversity, while the Gini coefficient captured V-J evenness. Clonotypes shared by more than one individual were considered public. The raw public reads went through TCRdb reprocessing: fastp at Q25, MiXCR clone calling, in-frame beta chains kept. CDR3 protein sequences are deduplicated, and each keeps its most common genes and DNA. TCRdb's processing, not the study's, gives the V and J calls here. For this sample there are about 360,000 distinct CDR3 sequences; around 15% appear just once. Of the sample, 20% to 25% falls within the top ten clones.

What this sample's time point label stands for: newly diagnosed GD, antithyroid drugs for less than 3 months. RNA was extracted from PBMCs in TRIzol for both TCR sequencing and RNA sequencing. Graves' disease was diagnosed according to American Thyroid Association guidelines. Patients were recruited from an endocrinology department in Xi'an, China. From each patient, approximately 9.9 milliliters of peripheral blood was collected into an EDTA anticoagulant tube. Ficoll Paque Plus density gradient separation was used to isolate PBMCs, and no further T cell sorting was done. An Agilent 2100 Bioanalyzer and agarose gel were used to check RNA quality, while a NanoDrop 2000 measured RNA concentration. The same data also went into a second study, on T cells in Graves' hyperthyroidism and ophthalmopathy. As described in the second report: Stable Graves' hyperthyroidism was defined as the absence of progression to ophthalmopathy over 18 months of follow-up. Hyperthyroidism patients were newly diagnosed, had a disease duration of under 2 months, and were aged 18 to 65 years. Patients with uncontrolled infections, other autoimmune diseases, pregnancy or lactation were excluded. Diagnoses were based on clinical symptoms, serum thyroxine and TRAb, thyroid ultrasound and orbital computed tomography. The TCR CDR3 was subjected to a first round of RT-PCR using the HTBI primer set and the Qiagen OneStep RT-PCR kit. Most expanded thyroid clonotypes (frequency above 0.001) were also detected in blood, a finding suggesting that blood repertoires may reflect thyroid immune responses. In cross-validation, a model built on a 13 V-J signature told ophthalmopathy apart from stable hyperthyroidism with under 90% sensitivity and approximately 84% specificity, and in testing the same model reached 80%/75%. In validation, the model predicted progression to ophthalmopathy a median of roughly 6.5 months before onset, with approximately 70% sensitivity and 72.22% specificity. To identify distinguishing TCR V-J signatures, a discovery cohort of around 100 patients was used, comprising 40 to 45 with Graves' ophthalmopathy and around 57 with stable Graves' hyperthyroidism. Whether ophthalmopathy could be predicted prospectively was tested in an independent validation cohort made up of about 20 hyperthyroidism patients plus 17 patients who later progressed to ophthalmopathy. The approximately 100 discovery patients were divided at random into training and test sets in a 7:3 ratio. In addition, the study compared T-cell repertoires in thyroid tissue and in blood from roughly 6 Graves' hyperthyroidism patients. After blood sampling, hyperthyroidism patients were treated with methimazole at a starting dose of 30 mg daily, and ophthalmopathy patients were treated with high-dose intravenous methylprednisolone. Libraries were constructed in a second round of multiplex PCR, after which size selection and purification were performed. Paired-end sequencing of the libraries was performed with 100 bp reads on an Illumina HiSeq2000. SOAPnuke was used to process the raw data, with reads discarded if the reads contained adapters or uncalled bases, had a mean Phred below 15, or lacked an exact constant-primer or identifier match. High-quality paired reads were merged with COPE v1.2.5, and unique nucleotide sequences were defined as clonotypes. MiTCR v1.1 was used to align clonotypes to the IMGT TRBV, TRBD and TRBJ reference segments. Only V-J combinations with frequency above 0.0001, covering approximately 99% of repertoires, were analysed. The TCS score was defined as the ratio of F50 (clonal expansion) to E x V (chaos), calculated using BLOSUM62-based TCRdist between CDR3 peptides within each V-J. Welch's t-statistics and random forest reduced approximately 520 V-J features to roughly 13, which were used in a naive Bayes classifier (R e1071). Sample size was not statistically predetermined, and investigators were not blinded to group allocation. TCR Vbeta CDR3 sequencing of approximately 140 peripheral blood samples (over 40 ophthalmopathy, around 80 hyperthyroidism and approximately 17 progressor patients) is reported in the paper.

The chain joins TRBV5-4 to TRBJ2-1; TRBD1 is a weak D gene call, 6 bases matching. The receptor was isolated from a young woman with Graves disease. Donor details come from another sample of the same person, matched by shared clones. The source material was peripheral blood mononuclear cells (PBMCs), sampled at new diagnosis, from a patient treated with antithyroid drugs. The CDR3 reads as follows: CASSLVGAGNEQFF. Read as DNA, the sequence is TGTGCCAGCAGCTTGGTGGGGGCTGGGAATGAGCAGTTCTTC.